The rows below give T cell receptor beta chains drawn from one sample of a study of response to subunit inactivated influenza vaccine. TCRdb reanalysed the RT-PCR reads using MiXCR and keeps one entry per CDR3 protein. The table shows hundreds of thousands of distinct CDR3 sequences, with about an eighth occurring only once. Material: PBMCs from blood, obtained on the day of vaccination. Receptor source: a man aged 45-65 years who received an inactivated influenza vaccine. CDR3s leave out the opening cysteine and the closing phenylalanine or tryptophan.

v_gene: TRBV6-5; j_gene: TRBJ2-1; CDR3aa: ASSYRGISYNEQF
v_gene: TRBV7-9; j_gene: TRBJ2-7; CDR3aa: ASSSGQGGTYEQY
v_gene: TRBV7-2; j_gene: TRBJ2-6; CDR3aa: ASSRGGANVLT
v_gene: TRBV20-1; j_gene: TRBJ2-7; CDR3aa: SARDTGPGYEQY
v_gene: TRBV4-1; j_gene: TRBJ2-3; CDR3aa: ASSQVTGWTDTQY
v_gene: TRBV28; j_gene: TRBJ2-5; CDR3aa: AEAGRSETQY
v_gene: TRBV9; j_gene: TRBJ2-1; CDR3aa: ASSENRYNEQF
v_gene: TRBV10-2; j_gene: TRBJ2-7; CDR3aa: ASGGRASYEQY
v_gene: TRBV12-3/TRBV12-4; j_gene: TRBJ2-2; CDR3aa: ASSFGGWGGVNSLELF
v_gene: TRBV7-9; j_gene: TRBJ2-5; CDR3aa: ASSLQGRQETQY
v_gene: TRBV6-2/TRBV6-3; j_gene: TRBJ2-7; CDR3aa: ASRGTSGYEQD
v_gene: TRBV15; j_gene: TRBJ2-5; CDR3aa: ATSRDSGETQY
v_gene: TRBV2; j_gene: TRBJ1-5; CDR3aa: ASTGQVVSDQPQH
v_gene: TRBV19; j_gene: TRBJ1-1; CDR3aa: ASSMGQTNTEAF
v_gene: TRBV29-1; j_gene: TRBJ2-3; CDR3aa: SVRQGASTDTQY
v_gene: TRBV29-1; j_gene: TRBJ2-3; CDR3aa: SAQPGGGDTQY
v_gene: TRBV6-1; j_gene: TRBJ1-4; CDR3aa: ASSGVYSRRFSPNEKLF